The T cell receptor beta chain described here comes from a study of blood T cell repertoires in COVID-19. Across the study: COVID-19 samples collected from the United States, Italy and Spain covered acute and convalescent phases.

V lost 6 bases and J lost 7; bases outside the gene matches: 11. Germline V gene data show CDR1 as MDHEN and CDR2 as SYDVKM. The CDR3 is 14 residues long. Only in-frame clones appear in the TCRdb table, and some are missing; sequencing was by immunoSEQ multiplex PCR. This table has over 75,000 clones, around four fifths appearing once. Sequencing input: peripheral blood. This TCR derives from a human donor in a cohort sampled during active COVID-19. The chain has TRBV28 and TRBJ1-2; 7 nucleotides align to TRBD1. CDR3 DNA: TGTGCCAGCAGGACAACAGGGGCGAGTGGTGGCTACACCTTC. It encodes CASRTTGASGGYTF.